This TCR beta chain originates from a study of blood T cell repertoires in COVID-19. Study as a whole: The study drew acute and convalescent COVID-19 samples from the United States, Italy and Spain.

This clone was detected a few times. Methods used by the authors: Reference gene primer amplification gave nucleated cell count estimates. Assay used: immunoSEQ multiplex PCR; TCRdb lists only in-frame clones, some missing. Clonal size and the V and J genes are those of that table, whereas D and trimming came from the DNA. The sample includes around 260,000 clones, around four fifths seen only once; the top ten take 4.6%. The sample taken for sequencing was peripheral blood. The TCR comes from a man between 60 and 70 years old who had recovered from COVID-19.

The CDR3 region has the DNA TGTGCCAGCAGCTCGGCGGGAGGGTTCTACAATGAGCAGTTCTTC. Residues: CASSSAGGFYNEQFF. The rearrangement links TRBV13 to TRBJ2-1; 9 positions agree with TRBD2. The trim removed 4 bases at V and 3 bases at J, leaving 4 bases unmatched. CDR3 length: 15 amino acids. CDR1 and CDR2 (germline): PRHDT, FYEKMQ (reference sequence). The full variable domain, with the rest looked up from reference TRBV13 and TRBJ2-1, is AAGVIQSPRHLIKEKRETATLKCYPIPRHDTVYWYQQGPGQDPQFLISFYEKMQSDKGSIPDRFSAQQFSDYHSELNMSSLELGDSALYFCASSSAGGFYNEQFFGPGTRLTVL.